These T cell receptor beta chains were read from a single sample in a study of cytomegalovirus exposure and HLA in healthy donors. Sequencing was performed with immunoSEQ multiplex PCR; in TCRdb, only in-frame clones are kept and a portion is missing. The table records about 140,000 clones, around four fifths of them present only once. The sequenced material came from PBMCs. The origin of the receptors is a male donor in good health and CMV-seronegative. The CDR3 runs from the conserved cysteine through the conserved F or W. A D gene is named only where the DNA matches it firmly. Expanded clones are given a class, and other clones once, few, many or no size at all.

clone size	V gene	J gene	D gene	CDR3 DNA	CDR3 protein
NA	TRBV27	TRBJ2-7	TRBD1	TGTGCCAGCAGTTTATCTGCGGGGACAGGGGGCGGTGTACGGTACTTC	CASSLSAGTGGGVRYF
few	TRBV7-2	TRBJ1-5	NA	TGTGCCAGCAGCTTAGGGAGGGCCCAGCATTTT	CASSLGRAQHF
once	TRBV19	TRBJ2-2	NA	TGTGCCAGCAGGGTCAAGGGGCAGGATGTGGGGGAGCTGTTTTTT	CASRVKGQDVGELFF
NA	TRBV9	TRBJ2-1	NA	TGTGCCAGCAGCGTAACAGGGTCCTACAATGAGCAGTTCTTC	CASSVTGSYNEQFF
NA	TRBV7-9	TRBJ2-7	NA	TGTGCCAGCAGCCAGGACAGCCCTCTCGAGCAGTACTTC	CASSQDSPLEQYF
NA	TRBV15	TRBJ2-3	TRBD1	TGTGCCACCAGCCCGGACAGGGTACCAGATACGCAGTATTTT	CATSPDRVPDTQYF
once	TRBV4-3	TRBJ2-1	TRBD2	TGCGCCAGCAGCGGCCAGGTTGGGGCTAGCGGGTTCTCCTACAATGAACAGTTCTTC	CASSGQVGASGFSYNEQFF
NA	TRBV6-1	TRBJ1-3	TRBD1	TGTGCCAGCAGTGCCATTTCCGGGACAGGGAGGTACAGCTCTGGAAACACCATATATTTT	CASSAISGTGRYSSGNTIYF
once	TRBV13	TRBJ2-7	TRBD2	TGTGCCAGCAGCTTAACTAGCGGGACCTCCTACGAGCAGTACTTC	CASSLTSGTSYEQYF
NA	TRBV7-3	TRBJ2-2	TRBD1	TGTGCCAGCAGCTTAAATCGGGACAGAGCGAACACCGGGGAGCTGTTTTTT	CASSLNRDRANTGELFF
NA	TRBV6-5	TRBJ2-7	TRBD2	TGTGCCAGCAGTTACTCACTAGCGGGAGGGCCGTATGAGCAGTACTTC	CASSYSLAGGPYEQYF
few	TRBV9	TRBJ1-4	TRBD1	TGTGCCAGCAGCGTCGGACAGGAGAATGAAAAACTGTTTTTT	CASSVGQENEKLFF
NA	TRBV6-5	TRBJ2-7	TRBD1	TGTGCCAGCAGACCCCCCGGGACAGGCACCTACGAGCAGTACTTC	CASRPPGTGTYEQYF
NA	TRBV4-3	TRBJ1-1	NA	TGCGCCAGCAGCCAAGATAGATCAGGGGCCACTGAAGCTTTCTTT	CASSQDRSGATEAFF
NA	TRBV10-3	TRBJ2-5	TRBD2	TGTGCCATCAGTGAGAGAGTAGCGGGGGGGGAAGAGACCCAGTACTTC	CAISERVAGGEETQYF
NA	TRBV6-5	TRBJ1-2	NA	TGTGCCAGCAGTTACTCGATGTCAGGGGATGGCTACACCTTC	CASSYSMSGDGYTF
NA	TRBV10-3	TRBJ1-1	NA	TGTGCCATTCACCGGGACACGAACACTGAAGCTTTCTTT	CAIHRDTNTEAFF
NA	TRBV4-1	TRBJ2-7	NA	TGCGCCAGCAGCCAAGAGGCGGCAGGGGCCTACGAGCAGTACTTC	CASSQEAAGAYEQYF
NA	TRBV6-6	TRBJ1-2	NA	TGTGCCAGCAGTTACTCGAGTCAGGGGAACTATGGCTACACCTTC	CASSYSSQGNYGYTF
NA	TRBV5-4	TRBJ2-7	TRBD2	TGTGCCAGCAGCCAAGATCCCAGCGGGGGATACGAGCAGTACTTC	CASSQDPSGGYEQYF
few	TRBV6-1	TRBJ1-2	NA	TGTGCCAGCAGTTTGGCAGGGCGCGGAGGCTACACCTTC	CASSLAGRGGYTF
NA	TRBV15	TRBJ1-3	TRBD1	TGTGCCACCAGCAGAGGCCGGGACAGCTCTGGAAACACCATATATTTT	CATSRGRDSSGNTIYF
NA	TRBV2	TRBJ2-1	TRBD1	TGTGCCAGCAGTGATTGGGGGACAGGGGGTCGGAATGAGCAGTTCTTC	CASSDWGTGGRNEQFF
NA	TRBV15	TRBJ2-2	NA	TGTGCCACCAGCAGAGAAGCCACCGGGGAGCTGTTTTTT	CATSREATGELFF
NA	TRBV7-2	TRBJ2-7	TRBD2	TGTGCCAGCAGCTCCGGACTAGCGGGAGGCCACGAGCAGTACTTC	CASSSGLAGGHEQYF